This T cell receptor beta chain is from a study of T cell clones after liver transplantation. Measured with immunoSEQ multiplex PCR; TCRdb has only the in-frame clones, and not every one. The sample has roughly 72,000 clones; roughly 80% are singletons. This clone is categorized as medium-sized. No antigen is known for it. Study-level points and caveats: Post-transplant time points were not standardized, so conclusions are preliminary.

The CDR3 runs to 14 residues. Looked up from germline, CDR1 is SEHNR and CDR2 is FQNEAQ (reference sequence). V dropped 5 bases and J dropped 6 bases, with 14 bases sitting between them. The material was CD4+ T cells from blood, obtained roughly 50 months after liver transplant. The source is a human patient who received a liver transplant. A share of the T cells may be of graft donor origin. The rearrangement uses TRBV7-9 and TRBJ1-5; D is unclear. The CDR3 loop reads CASSPAGRGQPQHF. The DNA for the CDR3 is TGTGCCAGCAGCCCAGCGGGGAGAGGTCAGCCCCAGCATTTT.